This T cell receptor (beta chain) was found in a study of OX40 agonist ivuxolimab in advanced cancers. On the study more broadly: Clinicians treated patients with ivuxolimab, an agonistic anti-OX40 (CD134) antibody. Patients were dosed intravenously with ivuxolimab at 0.01 to 10 mg/kg every 2 weeks. Partial responses occurred in three patients (one hepatocellular carcinoma, two cutaneous melanoma). Study-wide findings and caveats: Some of the lowest clonal expansion was seen in partial responders at 0.1-3.0 mg/kg.

CDR1 and CDR2 (germline): LNHNV, YYDKDF (reference sequence). With V trimmed by 4 bases and J by 6 bases, 11 bases remained unmatched. This CDR3 contains 16 residues. Points on this clone: Its antigen is as yet unknown.

Clones were sequenced by immunoSEQ multiplex PCR, and TCRdb holds only the in-frame ones, with some missing. This table has about 53,000 clones, 80% to 85% appearing once. The origin of this receptor is an adult with an advanced solid tumor such as melanoma, head and neck, liver or kidney cancer. The chain recombines TRBV15 with TRBJ2-7, with 11 positions matching TRBD2. The material sequenced was CD4+ or CD8+ T cells sorted from blood, taken in a trial of the OX40 agonist ivuxolimab. CDR3 nucleotide sequence: TGTGCCACCAGCAACCTGGACCTAGCGGGAGGTATCGAGCAGTACTTC. Translation: CATSNLDLAGGIEQYF. Full variable domain (missing parts from reference TRBV15 and TRBJ2-7): DAMVIQNPRYQVTQFGKPVTLSCSQTLNHNVMYWYQQKSSQAPKLLFHYYDKDFNNEADTPDNFQSRRPNTSFCFLDIRSPGLGDTAMYLCATSNLDLAGGIEQYFGPGTRLTVT.